A single sample gave rise to the 27 T cell receptor beta chains below, sequenced in a study of blood T cell repertoires in COVID-19. The repertoire was sequenced with immunoSEQ multiplex PCR; TCRdb's copy has only in-frame clones and lacks some. The sample includes 500,000 or so clones, around 90% of them seen just once. Input material: PBMCs or T cells enriched from blood (not recorded which). The receptors originated from a woman aged 18-29 years who had recovered from COVID-19.

V gene TRBV5-4 combines with J gene TRBJ2-3; 10 nucleotides agree with TRBD2. Unmatched junction bases numbered 13, after V lost 6 bases and J lost 6 bases. CDR1 is SGHNT, CDR2 YYREEE, per germline (reference sequence). The CDR3 is made up of 16 amino acids. The CDR3 loop is CASTPSGGSTRDTQYF. CDR3 DNA sequence: TGTGCCAGCACCCCTAGCGGGGGATCTACCAGGGATACGCAGTATTTT.

The chain recombines TRBV11-2 with TRBJ2-3; 7 nucleotides match TRBD1. The CDR3 is 15 amino acids. Germline trimming cut 5 bases from V and 2 bases from J; bases unmatched to any gene: 7. CDR1 is SGHAT and CDR2 is FQNNGV in the germline V gene. Written as DNA, the CDR3 is TGTGCCAGCAGCGTACGGACAGGTTTCACAGATACGCAGTATTTT. This translates into CASSVRTGFTDTQYF. The full variable domain, with the rest looked up from reference TRBV11-2 and TRBJ2-3, is EAGVAQSPRYKIIEKRQSVAFWCNPISGHATLYWYQQILGQGPKLLIQFQNNGVVDDSQLPKDRFSAERLKGVDSTLKIQPAKLEDSAVYLCASSVRTGFTDTQYFGPGTRLTVL.

The chain couples TRBV5-1 to TRBJ2-2, with no clear D. The V end was cut by 1 base, the J end by 2 bases, with 6 bases between. This CDR3 has 14 amino acids. Germline CDR1 is SGHRS and CDR2 is YFSETQ. CDR3 sequence: CASSLTVNTGELFF. Here the CDR3 DNA reads TGCGCCAGCAGCTTGACAGTAAACACCGGGGAGCTGTTTTTT.

The chain couples TRBV14 to TRBJ2-1; D is possibly TRBD1 (6 bases). The germline V and J ends were trimmed by 1 base and 3 bases, with 22 bases remaining between them. Germline values: CDR1 SGHDN, CDR2 FVKESK. CDR3 length: 19 residues. CDR3 DNA: TGTGCCAGCAGCCAAGGGATGACAGGACGAGCATCGGACTACAATGAGCAGTTCTTC. Translating gives CASSQGMTGRASDYNEQFF.

The rearrangement joins TRBV3-1 (or the pseudogene TRBV3-2) to TRBJ1-6; no clear D. Trimming left V 5 bases short and J 7 bases short, with 9 bases between. The germline CDR1 and CDR2 sequences are LGHDT and YNNKEL (reference sequence). This CDR3 spans 13 amino acids. CDR3 protein: CASSTERNSPLHF. The DNA for the CDR3 is TGTGCCAGCAGCACCGAACGGAATTCACCCCTCCACTTT.

The rearrangement links TRBV11-2 to TRBJ2-5; 10 bases match TRBD2. V trimming: 4 bases; J trimming: 2 bases; junction bases outside the gene matches: 7. Germline V gives CDR1 SGHAT, CDR2 FQNNGV. This CDR3 region has 16 residues. The CDR3 nucleotides are TGTGCCAGCAGCTCTTATGATAGCGGGGGGCAAGAGACCCAGTACTTC. Residues: CASSSYDSGGQETQYF.

The gene calls are TRBV6-5 and TRBJ1-4; 8 bases are shared with TRBD1. Germline CDR1 MNHEY, CDR2 SVGAGI. The CDR3 sequence is 14 residues long. V was pared by 8 bases and J by 2 bases, with 4 bases of the junction left unmatched. This chain's CDR3 is CASGRQGTNEKLFF. CDR3 coding DNA: TGTGCCAGCGGTCGACAGGGGACTAATGAAAAACTGTTTTTT.

This sequence joins TRBV7-2 and TRBJ1-3; 7 bases match TRBD1. V dropped 5 bases and J dropped 6; count of bases not matched to a gene: 7. The CDR3 runs to 14 residues. The germline gives CDR1 SGHTA, CDR2 FQGNSA. CDR3 sequence (DNA): TGTGCCAGCAGCCCCAGACAGGGAGTAAACACCATATATTTT. Translation: CASSPRQGVNTIYF.

This chain connects TRBV19 to TRBJ1-1; D perhaps matches TRBD1 (6 bases). V lost 0 bases and J lost 10, with 24 bases in between. This CDR3 is 17 amino acids long. The germline gives CDR1 LNHDA, CDR2 SQIVND (reference sequence). DNA of the CDR3: TGTGCCAGTAGTATAGATTTCAGGGGACCTCCTGGTTCCGGAGCTTTCTTT. Residues: CASSIDFRGPPGSGAFF.

The chain uses TRBV4-2 and TRBJ1-2, with 9 positions matching TRBD1. The CDR3 is made up of 16 amino acids. After removal of 0 bases from V and 3 bases from J, the junction contained 5 bases not matched to a gene. CDR1 LGHNA and CDR2 YNFKEQ come from the germline V gene. The CDR3: CASSQEPGQGDYGYTF. Written as DNA, the CDR3 is TGTGCCAGCAGCCAAGAGCCGGGACAGGGTGACTATGGCTACACCTTC.

V usage is TRBV12-5 and J usage is TRBJ2-7; 7 bases match TRBD1. The germline CDR1 and CDR2 sequences are LGHNT and FRNRAP. This CDR3 has 14 residues. V dropped 5 bases and J dropped 5; count of bases not matched to a gene: 9. The CDR3 region has the DNA TGTGCTAGTGGTCTCCCGGACAGGAATAACGAGCAGTACTTC. Its protein is CASGLPDRNNEQYF.

The chain recombines TRBV3-1 (or the pseudogene TRBV3-2) with TRBJ2-1, with 13 nucleotides matching TRBD2. Germline CDR1 reads LGHDT; CDR2 reads YNNKEL (reference sequence). The CDR3 spans 16 residues. The V segment lost 4 bases and the J segment 3 bases; nucleotides outside the gene matches: 3. CDR3 in DNA: TGTGCCAGCAGCCTATGGACTAGCGGGGGCTACAATGAGCAGTTCTTC. This encodes CASSLWTSGGYNEQFF.

J is TRBJ2-2 and V is TRBV24-1; 8 positions match TRBD1. The CDR3 has 16 residues. Unmatched junction bases numbered 7, after V lost 0 bases and J lost 8 bases. The germline V gene encodes CDR1 KGHDR and CDR2 SFDVKD. The CDR3 loop reads CATSDLWTGMGGELFF. The DNA of the CDR3 is TGTGCCACCAGTGATTTGTGGACAGGGATGGGAGGGGAGCTGTTTTTT.

The V and J genes are TRBV30 and TRBJ1-1, with no clear D. V lost 1 base, J lost 4 bases, and 7 bases lay in between. The CDR3 covers 12 residues. Germline loops: CDR1 GTSNPN, CDR2 SVGIG (reference sequence). The CDR3 reads CAWSGRSTEAFF. Here the CDR3 DNA reads TGTGCCTGGAGTGGGAGGAGCACTGAAGCTTTCTTT. The full variable domain, rest sourced from reference TRBV30 and TRBJ1-1, is SQTIHQWPATLVQPVGSPLSLECTVEGTSNPNLYWYRQAAGRGLQLLFYSVGIGQISSEVPQNLSASRPQDRQFILSSKKLLLSDSGFYLCAWSGRSTEAFFGQGTRLTVV.

CDR3 residues: CASSILGGPENSPLHF. In DNA, the CDR3 is TGTGCCAGCAGCATCCTCGGGGGGCCGGAAAATTCACCCCTCCACTTT. The rearrangement uses TRBV6-2 or TRBV6-3 and TRBJ1-6; D perhaps matches TRBD1 (6 bases). The V and J ends lost 6 bases and 7 bases respectively, with 19 bases between them. Germline V CDR1 and CDR2: MNHEY, SVGEGT. This CDR3 comprises 16 residues.

The chain links TRBV28 to TRBJ1-5; 7 nucleotides agree with TRBD1. Germline V gene sequence: CDR1 MDHEN, CDR2 SYDVKM. The V and J ends lost 2 bases and 6 bases, in that order; junction bases with no gene match: 10. The CDR3 covers 16 residues. The CDR3, as DNA: TGTGCCAGCAGTTTAGGGAGACAGGGTAGGCGTCAGCCCCAGCATTTT. Amino acid sequence: CASSLGRQGRRQPQHF.

The V call is TRBV4-1, the J call TRBJ1-2; 9 nucleotides agree with TRBD1. Losses at the gene ends were 8 bases for V and 8 bases for J; bases not matched to a gene: 9. The CDR3 spans 13 residues. CDR1 is MGHRA and CDR2 is YSYEKL in the germline V gene. The CDR3 nucleotides read TGCGCCAGCGACACCGGGACAGGGACCGGCTACACCTTC. Translating gives CASDTGTGTGYTF.

V gene TRBV7-9 combines with J gene TRBJ1-5; D not certain. The CDR3 totals 15 residues. V was trimmed by 5 bases and J by 6 bases, leaving 17 bases between them. Germline loops: CDR1 SEHNR, CDR2 FQNEAQ (reference sequence). The CDR3 loop is CASSPLGSEVQPQHF. CDR3 nucleotides: TGTGCCAGCAGCCCCCTAGGTTCGGAGGTTCAGCCCCAGCATTTT. Full variable domain (rest looked up from reference TRBV7-9 and TRBJ1-5): DTGVSQNPRHKITKRGQNVTFRCDPISEHNRLYWYRQTLGQGPEFLTYFQNEAQLEKSRLLSDRFSAERPKGSFSTLEIQRTEQGDSAMYLCASSPLGSEVQPQHFGDGTRLSIL.

The chain recombines TRBV7-2 with TRBJ2-1, with TRBD2 as a possible D gene (7 bases). V was shortened by 5 bases and J by 5 bases, with 10 bases between the two germline ends. CDR1 and CDR2 from the germline V gene are SGHTA and FQGNSA. CDR3 length equals 13 residues. CDR3 residues: CASSGGAHNEQFF. The CDR3 nucleotides read TGTGCCAGCAGCGGGGGGGCTCACAATGAGCAGTTCTTC.

V and J are TRBV7-9 and TRBJ2-1, with D perhaps matching TRBD2 (7 bases). The germline V gene encodes CDR1 SEHNR and CDR2 FQNEAQ (reference sequence). CDR3 length: 15 residues. The V end was cut by 10 bases, the J end by 4 bases, with 20 bases between. CDR3 region: CATSRGGGVYNEQFF. As DNA, the CDR3 is TGTGCCACCTCTAGAGGGGGGGGCGTATACAATGAGCAGTTCTTC.

The table lists this clone with a few counts. This chain links TRBV7-6 with TRBJ2-2, with a tentative D call TRBD1 (5 bases). V lost 0 bases and J 6 bases, leaving 8 bases between the germline ends. This CDR3 has 14 residues. CDR1 SGHVS and CDR2 FNYEAQ come from the germline V gene. The CDR3 coding sequence is TGTGCCAGCAGCTTAGCGGGGCGTTCCGGGGAGCTGTTTTTT. As protein: CASSLAGRSGELFF.

The gene calls are TRBV14 and TRBJ2-7; D may be TRBD1 (6 bases). CDR3 length: 12 amino acids. Looked up from germline, CDR1 is SGHDN and CDR2 is FVKESK. Trimming cost V 5 bases and J 3 bases, with 8 bases left between them. The chain's CDR3 is CASSSGVYEQYF. DNA of the CDR3: TGTGCCAGCAGCTCAGGGGTCTACGAGCAGTACTTC.

V gene TRBV9 combines with J gene TRBJ2-7, with 10 bases matching TRBD2. Germline CDR1 reads SGDLS; CDR2 reads YYNGEE. V trimming: 4 bases; J trimming: 6 bases; junction bases outside the gene matches: 7. This CDR3 is built from 14 residues. CDR3 DNA: TGTGCCAGCAGCTCCGAAAGCGGGGGGGCCGAGCAGTACTTC. Residues: CASSSESGGAEQYF.

The chain recombines TRBV3-1 (or the pseudogene TRBV3-2) with TRBJ1-2; 10 bases are shared with TRBD1. With V trimmed by 5 bases and J by 5 bases, 5 bases remained unmatched. The CDR3 spans 14 residues. In germline, CDR1 is LGHDT, CDR2 YNNKEL (reference sequence). This chain's CDR3 is CASSTRDRGYGYTF. CDR3 DNA: TGTGCCAGCAGCACGCGGGACAGGGGTTATGGCTACACCTTC.

The CDR3 spells CASSGGVGQPQHF. The CDR3 region has the DNA TGTGCCAGTAGTGGAGGGGTTGGTCAGCCCCAGCATTTT. This chain links TRBV19 with TRBJ1-5; a weak D match, TRBD1 (5 bases). CDR1 is LNHDA, CDR2 SQIVND, per germline (reference sequence). This CDR3 is 13 amino acids long. Trimming cost V 5 bases and J 6 bases, with 11 bases left between them. Filled out from reference TRBV19 and TRBJ1-5, the complete variable domain reads DGGITQSPKYLFRKEGQNVTLSCEQNLNHDAMYWYRQDPGQGLRLIYYSQIVNDFQKGDIAEGYSVSREKKESFPLTVTSAQKNPTAFYLCASSGGVGQPQHFGDGTRLSIL.

The CDR3 region has the DNA TGTGCCAGCAGTGTGGGAGGCACCGGGGAGCTGTTTTTT. This gives the protein CASSVGGTGELFF. V gene TRBV2 combines with J gene TRBJ2-2; tentatively, D is TRBD2 (6 bases). V was pared by 4 bases and J by 4 bases, with 7 bases between. CDR1 and CDR2 from the germline V gene are SNHLY and FYNNEI. The length of the CDR3 is 13 residues.

The chain employs TRBV6-5 and TRBJ2-3; perhaps TRBD2 as D (5 bases). V was shortened by 5 bases and J by 0 bases, with 12 bases between the two germline ends. Germline V gene sequence: CDR1 MNHEY, CDR2 SVGAGI. The CDR3 sequence is 15 residues long. The CDR3 region has the DNA TGTGCCAGCAGTATGCGGGTTGCTAGCACAGATACGCAGTATTTT. Its translation is CASSMRVASTDTQYF.